The present T cell receptor (beta chain) was sequenced within a study of blood T cell repertoires in COVID-19 (dated by TCRdb to 2019 to 2021). As for the study more broadly: The collaborator samples originated in the United States, Italy and Spain and spanned the acute and convalescent phases of COVID-19. HLA class I and class II types, where available, came from metadata supplied by the sample provider rather than from assay-based typing. A de-identified subject ID, COVID-19 status, age in years and sex were almost always included in the sample metadata. The dataset comprised deeply sampled blood TCRbeta repertoires from subjects exposed to, actively infected with, or recovered from COVID-19. The prospective study material was composed of cDNA or gDNA derived from T cells, B-cell-depleted T cells, or PBMCs. The repertoires were released in a freely available public database intended as a resource for research on the immune response to SARS-CoV-2. Samples were obtained from the ongoing ImmuneRACE study (first 160 participants) and from over a thousand subjects provided by 6 global collaborators. The investigation overall reported the following: How much clinical and demographic metadata was included differed by source and by participant, and the metadata was provided uncurated.

TCRbeta CDR3 regions were amplified from genomic DNA by means of the immunoSEQ Assay, a bias-controlled multiplex PCR. The published analysis was carried out like this. Nucleated cell counts per sample were estimated from amplification of reference gene primers within the assay. To quantify the absolute abundance of each unique TCRbeta CDR3 rearrangement, sequence reads were collapsed and filtered. Productive Simpson clonality was computed per sample as the square root of Simpson's diversity index over productive rearrangements. The clones in this table, taken by TCRdb from immuneACCESS, are in-frame only. Not every clone is retained; where verified, under half of the shortfall comes from an unresolved V gene, and the cause of the rest is unknown. V and J calls and clone size are given by that table; D and trimming were obtained from the DNA. For this sample the table gives about 90,000 clones, of which around 88% were detected only once. Of the sample, approximately 1.8% is held by the ten largest clones.

Collaborating institutions collected whole blood in K2EDTA tubes following their own protocols. For TCRbeta analysis, collaborators shipped samples in one of three forms: frozen whole blood, isolated PBMCs, or DNA extracted from either of those sample types. Germline trimming amounts to 3 bases on V and 8 bases on J, with 11 as the count of junction bases outside the gene matches. CDR1 and CDR2 (LNHDA, SQIVND) derive from the germline V gene (reference sequence). The CDR3 covers 16 residues, taking in both the cysteine and the phenylalanine. Only CDR3 DNA is held: 48 bases, read in frame from base 1. A word on this clone: The antigen this receptor binds is unknown. No base quality information exists; no much larger clone differs at one position.

The sample consisted of peripheral blood. The TCR comes from a man older than 75 with acute or convalescent COVID-19. The V and J segments used are TRBV19 and TRBJ2-1, and 9 junction bases match TRBD1. The nucleotide sequence is given as TGTGCCAGTAGTATGGGGCGGGACAGGGTTGGTGATGAGCAGTTCTTC. This encodes CASSMGRDRVGDEQFF.